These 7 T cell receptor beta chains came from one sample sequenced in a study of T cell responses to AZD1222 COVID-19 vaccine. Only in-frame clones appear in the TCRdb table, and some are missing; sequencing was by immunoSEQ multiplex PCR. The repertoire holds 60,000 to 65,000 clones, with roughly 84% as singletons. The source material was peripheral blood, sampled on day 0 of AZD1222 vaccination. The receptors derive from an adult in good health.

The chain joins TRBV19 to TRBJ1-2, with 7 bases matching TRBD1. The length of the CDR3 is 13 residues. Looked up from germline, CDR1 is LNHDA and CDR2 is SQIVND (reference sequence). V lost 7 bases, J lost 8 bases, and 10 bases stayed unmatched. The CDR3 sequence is CASTRQGVEGYTF. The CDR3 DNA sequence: TGTGCCAGTACCCGACAGGGTGTAGAGGGCTACACCTTC.

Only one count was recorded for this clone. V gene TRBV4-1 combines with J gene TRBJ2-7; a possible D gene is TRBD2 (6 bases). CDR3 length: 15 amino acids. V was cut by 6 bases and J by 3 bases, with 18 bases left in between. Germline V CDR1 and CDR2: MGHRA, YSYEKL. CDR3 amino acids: CASRSQEWGDYEQYF. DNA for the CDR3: TGCGCCAGCAGGTCGCAGGAATGGGGGGACTACGAGCAGTACTTC.

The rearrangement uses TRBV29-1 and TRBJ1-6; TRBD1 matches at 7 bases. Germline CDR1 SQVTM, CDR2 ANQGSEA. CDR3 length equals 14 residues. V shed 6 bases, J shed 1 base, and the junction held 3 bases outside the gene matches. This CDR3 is CSVKTGSYNSPLHF. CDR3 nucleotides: TGCAGCGTCAAGACAGGGTCCTATAATTCACCCCTCCACTTT.

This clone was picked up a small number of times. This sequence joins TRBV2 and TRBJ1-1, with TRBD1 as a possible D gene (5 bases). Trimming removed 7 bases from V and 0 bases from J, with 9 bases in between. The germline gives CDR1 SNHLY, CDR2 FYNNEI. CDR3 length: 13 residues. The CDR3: CASNVQVNTEAFF. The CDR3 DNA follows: TGTGCCAGCAACGTACAGGTGAACACTGAAGCTTTCTTT.

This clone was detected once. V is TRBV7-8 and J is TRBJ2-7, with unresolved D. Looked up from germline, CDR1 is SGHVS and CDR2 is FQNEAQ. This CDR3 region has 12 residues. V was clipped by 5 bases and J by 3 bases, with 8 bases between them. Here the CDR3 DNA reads TGTGCCAGCAGCGGGATAAACTACGAGCAGTACTTC. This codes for CASSGINYEQYF.

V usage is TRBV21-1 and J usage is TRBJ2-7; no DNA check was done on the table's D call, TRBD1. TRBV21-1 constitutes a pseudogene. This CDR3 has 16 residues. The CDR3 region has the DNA TGTGCCAGCAGCAAAGCGCTAGGCCAGGGTTACTCCGAGCAGTACTTC. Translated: CASSKALGQGYSEQYF.

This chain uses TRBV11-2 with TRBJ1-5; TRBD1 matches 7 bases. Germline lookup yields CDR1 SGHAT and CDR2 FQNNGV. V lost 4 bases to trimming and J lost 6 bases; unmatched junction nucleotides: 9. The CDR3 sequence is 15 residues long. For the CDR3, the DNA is TGTGCCAGCAGCTCTAGACAGGGTGGCGGTCAGCCCCAGCATTTT. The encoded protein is CASSSRQGGGQPQHF.